This T cell receptor (beta chain) stems from a study of early T cells in non-severe SARS-CoV-2 infection. Study in general: With bulk RNA from unsorted whole blood as input, sequencing yielded unpaired chains.

Germline CDR1 and CDR2: SGHDT and YYEEEE. CDR3 length: 13 amino acids. In TCRdb, the 5' RACE reads were re-called with MiXCR into one record per CDR3 protein. The data show some 36,000 distinct CDR3 sequences, under 8% seen once. Points on this clonotype: A read error may account for a junction end that differs from germline.

The chain recombines TRBV5-6 with TRBJ2-7; 7 bases map to TRBD2. Sequences were obtained from whole blood. The sequence was collected from an adult who was a healthcare worker with PCR-confirmed SARS-CoV-2 infection or an uninfected control (not recorded which). CDR3 in amino acids: CASSLEAETSSFF. The CDR3 DNA is TGTGCCAGCAGCTTGGAAGCGGAGACTAGCTCTTTCTTC.